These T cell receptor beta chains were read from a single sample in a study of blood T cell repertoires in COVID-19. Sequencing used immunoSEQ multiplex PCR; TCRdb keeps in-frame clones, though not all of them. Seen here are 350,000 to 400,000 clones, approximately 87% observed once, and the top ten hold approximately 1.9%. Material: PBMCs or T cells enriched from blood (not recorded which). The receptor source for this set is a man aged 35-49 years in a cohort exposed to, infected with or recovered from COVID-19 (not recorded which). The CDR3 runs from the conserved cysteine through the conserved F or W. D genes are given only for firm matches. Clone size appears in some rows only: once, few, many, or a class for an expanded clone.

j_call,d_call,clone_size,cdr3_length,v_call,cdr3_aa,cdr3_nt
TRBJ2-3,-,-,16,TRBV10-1,CASSEVNGIVADTQYF,TGCGCCAGCAGTGAGGTTAACGGGATAGTCGCAGATACGCAGTATTTT
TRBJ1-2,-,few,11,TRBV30,CAWGGHYGYTF,TGTGCCTGGGGGGGGCACTATGGCTACACCTTC
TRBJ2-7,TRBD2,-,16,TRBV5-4,CASSPGLAGSSYEQYF,TGTGCCAGCAGCCCTGGACTAGCGGGCTCTTCCTACGAGCAGTACTTC
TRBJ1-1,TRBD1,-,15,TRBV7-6,CASSSSTGWNTEAFF,TGTGCCAGCAGCAGCTCGACAGGGTGGAACACTGAAGCTTTCTTT
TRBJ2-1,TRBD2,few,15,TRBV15,CATSRDPSGNNEQFF,TGTGCCACCAGCAGAGATCCTAGCGGGAACAATGAGCAGTTCTTC
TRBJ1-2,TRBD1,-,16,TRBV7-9,CASSLRGQGALYGYTF,TGTGCCAGCAGCTTACGGGGACAGGGGGCACTCTATGGCTACACCTTC
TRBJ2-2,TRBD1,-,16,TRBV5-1,CASSLGTGGNTGELFF,TGCGCCAGCAGCTTGGGGACAGGGGGCAACACCGGGGAGCTGTTTTTT
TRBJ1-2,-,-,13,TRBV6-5,CASREVGGGGYTF,TGTGCCAGCAGAGAGGTCGGGGGTGGGGGCTACACCTTC
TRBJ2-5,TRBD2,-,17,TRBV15,CATSSAPGASGSETQYF,TGTGCCACCAGCAGCGCCCCCGGTGCTAGCGGGAGTGAGACCCAGTACTTC
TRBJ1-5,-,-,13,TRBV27,CASSLTGDQPQHF,TGTGCCAGCAGTTTGACAGGAGATCAGCCCCAGCATTTT
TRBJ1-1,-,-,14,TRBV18,CASSPPGAPTEAFF,TGTGCCAGCTCACCACCGGGGGCGCCGACTGAAGCTTTCTTT
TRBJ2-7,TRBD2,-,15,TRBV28,CASSLGLAGSYEQYF,TGTGCCAGCAGCCTTGGACTAGCGGGCTCCTACGAGCAGTACTTC
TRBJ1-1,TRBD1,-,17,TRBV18,CASSPSPGTGGNTEAFF,TGTGCCAGCTCACCTTCACCCGGGACAGGGGGAAACACTGAAGCTTTCTTT
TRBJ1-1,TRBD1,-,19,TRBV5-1,CASSFSSAGTVTMNTEAFF,TGCGCCAGCAGCTTCTCTTCCGCCGGGACAGTAACGATGAACACTGAAGCTTTCTTT
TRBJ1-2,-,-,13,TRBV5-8,CASSLTGIYGYTF,TGTGCCAGCAGCTTGACAGGGATCTATGGCTACACCTTC
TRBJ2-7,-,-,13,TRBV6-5,CASSPLTSYEQYF,TGTGCCAGCAGTCCCCTGACTAGCTACGAGCAGTACTTC
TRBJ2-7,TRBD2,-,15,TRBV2,CASRPSSGSVYEQYF,TGTGCCAGCCGTCCTTCAAGCGGGAGTGTCTACGAGCAGTACTTC
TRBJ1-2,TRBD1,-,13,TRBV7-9,CASSSGQGRGYTF,TGTGCCAGCAGCTCCGGACAGGGGCGAGGCTACACCTTC
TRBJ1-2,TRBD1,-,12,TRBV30,CAWTGGAYGYTF,TGTGCCTGGACAGGGGGCGCCTATGGCTACACCTTC
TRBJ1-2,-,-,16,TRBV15,CATSRDLVGAQYGYTF,TGTGCCACCAGCAGAGATCTAGTAGGGGCGCAATATGGCTACACCTTC